The T cell receptor (beta chain) under discussion was sequenced for a study of blood T cell repertoires in COVID-19. Method: immunoSEQ multiplex PCR; TCRdb's copy keeps in-frame clones and lacks some. This sample carries roughly 190,000 clones, approximately 79% of them seen once, and the ten largest clones take 4.5% to 6.5%. The CDR3 consists of 14 residues. The germline V gene encodes CDR1 SGHRS and CDR2 YFSETQ. V shed 0 bases and J shed 2 bases, with 7 bases lying between them. The source material was PBMCs or T cells enriched from blood (not recorded which). The chain has TRBV5-1 and TRBJ2-3; the D is unclear. This receptor was taken from a woman aged 60-75 years with acute COVID-19. CDR3 bases: TGCGCCAGCAGCTTGGGCACTTTCACAGATACGCAGTATTTT. Amino acid sequence: CASSLGTFTDTQYF.